Included here is one TCR beta chain sequence, with context. This sample is part of a study of blood T cell repertoires in COVID-19. Method: immunoSEQ multiplex PCR; TCRdb's copy keeps in-frame clones and lacks some. The top ten hold about 15% of the sample, which has around 250,000 clones, roughly 79% seen once. This CDR3 spans 13 amino acids. V lost 6 bases to trimming and J lost 7 bases; unmatched junction nucleotides: 4. V gene TRBV12-3 or TRBV12-4 combines with J gene TRBJ1-5; 9 positions match TRBD1. The sample comprised PBMCs or T cells enriched from blood (not recorded which). The clonotype comes from a man aged 40-49 years who had recovered from COVID-19. CDR3 sequence: CASRDRGTQPQHF. The CDR3 DNA reads TGTGCCAGCAGGGACAGGGGAACCCAGCCCCAGCATTTT.